This entry lists 11 T cell receptor beta chains sequenced from one sample in a study of blood T cell repertoires in COVID-19. Profiling relied on immunoSEQ multiplex PCR, and the TCRdb table lists in-frame clones only, not all of them. Of about 230,000 clones listed, 75% to 85% were seen once; the top ten hold under 1.5%. Sequenced sample: peripheral blood. Source of these receptors: a woman in her 40s who had recovered from COVID-19.

The chain combines TRBV5-4 with TRBJ2-5; 8 bases fit TRBD1. V lost 7 bases to trimming and J lost 3 bases; unmatched junction nucleotides: 11. The CDR3 is made up of 15 amino acids. The germline CDR1 and CDR2 sequences are SGHNT and YYREEE (reference sequence). The CDR3 region is CASSRTGRPEETQYF. In DNA form, the CDR3 reads TGTGCCAGCTCCAGGACAGGGAGGCCGGAAGAGACCCAGTACTTC.

The chain joins TRBV28 to TRBJ2-7, with 8 bases lining up with TRBD1. Germline V gene sequence: CDR1 MDHEN, CDR2 SYDVKM. The CDR3 totals 13 residues. With 4 bases clipped from V and 3 bases from J, the junction kept 2 bases outside the gene matches. The CDR3 nucleotides are TGTGCCAGCAGTTGGGGACAGGACTACGAGCAGTACTTC. Its protein is CASSWGQDYEQYF.

The rearrangement links TRBV7-2 to TRBJ2-3, with TRBD1 matching 8 bases. V trimming: 5 bases; J trimming: 5 bases; junction bases outside the gene matches: 21. CDR1 and CDR2 from the germline V gene are SGHTA and FQGNSA. The CDR3 totals 19 residues. The CDR3 sequence is CASSPSVFFRQGARDTQYF. In DNA, the CDR3 is TGTGCCAGCAGCCCATCGGTTTTCTTTCGGCAGGGGGCGAGAGATACGCAGTATTTT.

In the case of this clone: One end of the junction varies from germline; a read error may be responsible. This chain connects TRBV6-5 to TRBJ2-2; D remains ambiguous. The CDR3 is 14 residues long. Germline V gene sequence: CDR1 MNHEY, CDR2 SVGAGI. The CDR3 here is CASSDSGPTGELFF. The CDR3 bases are TGTGCCAGCAGTGACTCGGGCCCGACAGGGGAGCTGTTTTTT.

This clone was seen once. The rearrangement links TRBV7-2 to TRBJ2-2, with 12 bases aligning to TRBD2. Germline V CDR1 and CDR2: SGHTA, FQGNSA. V lost 7 bases and J lost 6; bases outside the gene matches: 6. This CDR3 is built from 15 residues. CDR3 residues: CASTRTSGEAGELFF. In DNA, the CDR3 is TGTGCCAGCACCCGGACTAGCGGGGAGGCCGGGGAGCTGTTTTTT.

The rearrangement uses TRBV7-2 and TRBJ1-2, with 8 bases matching TRBD1. CDR1 is SGHTA, CDR2 FQGNSA, per germline. The junction had 6 bases not matched to a gene; V was cut back by 5 bases and J by 7 bases. This CDR3 has 13 residues. The CDR3 protein is CASSASGGFGYTF. In nucleotides, the CDR3 is TGTGCCAGCAGCGCATCAGGGGGCTTTGGCTACACCTTC.

This chain uses TRBV18 with TRBJ2-7; TRBD1 matches 7 bases. Germline V gene data show CDR1 as KGHSH and CDR2 as LQKENI. With 8 bases clipped from V and 6 bases from J, the junction kept 10 bases outside the gene matches. There are 13 residues in the CDR3. Here the CDR3 DNA reads TGTGCCAGCCGCCGACAGGGTGCCAGCGAGCAGTACTTC. Encoded protein: CASRRQGASEQYF.

The V gene is TRBV19, the J gene TRBJ1-1; 8 bases map to TRBD1. Germline CDR1 LNHDA, CDR2 SQIVND (reference sequence). The junction had 6 bases not matched to a gene; V was cut back by 4 bases and J by 5 bases. The CDR3 is made up of 14 amino acids. The CDR3, as DNA: TGTGCCAGTAGTACCTTTAACAGGGGGACTGAAGCTTTCTTT. Its translation is CASSTFNRGTEAFF.

The genes are TRBV7-2 and TRBJ1-5; D is ambiguous. Germline values: CDR1 SGHTA, CDR2 FQGNSA. V was pared by 1 base and J by 0 bases, with 7 bases between. The CDR3 is 15 residues long. The CDR3, as DNA: TGTGCCAGCAGCTTAGAACAGAATAGCAATCAGCCCCAGCATTTT. Amino acid sequence: CASSLEQNSNQPQHF.

This chain links TRBV24-1 with TRBJ2-3; 7 bases map to TRBD1. The CDR3 extends over 17 amino acids. The ends lost 1 base at V and 0 bases at J; junction bases unmatched: 6. Germline CDR1 KGHDR, CDR2 SFDVKD. The CDR3 DNA reads as TGTGCCACCAGTGATTTTTGGGGACAGAAAAGCACAGATACGCAGTATTTT. Its translation: CATSDFWGQKSTDTQYF.

The chain links TRBV5-1 to TRBJ1-1; possible D gene TRBD1, 5 bases. CDR3 length: 15 residues. V lost 5 bases, J lost 0 bases, and 14 bases lay in between. Germline CDR1 is SGHRS and CDR2 is YFSETQ. The CDR3 loop reads CASRLDRPLNTEAFF. Here the CDR3 DNA reads TGCGCCAGCAGGTTAGACAGACCTCTGAACACTGAAGCTTTCTTT.